This T cell receptor beta chain came from a study of cytotoxic CD8 clonotypes in ibrutinib-treated CLL. CDR3 length: 13 amino acids. Germline V gene lookup returns CDR1 SGHTA and CDR2 FQGNSA. Trimming at V came to 5 bases and at J to 2 bases, leaving 2 bases not matched to a gene. With sequencing, the targeted depth ranged from 1 in 200,000 to 1 in 1 million T cells. TCRdb keeps only in-frame clones here, not all; method: immunoSEQ multiplex PCR. The sample lists some 170,000 clones, more than 70% occurring once. This receptor was identified in a human donor with chronic lymphocytic leukemia. The material sequenced was PBMCs, taken at disease progression, from a patient treated with ibrutinib. The chain carries TRBV7-2 and TRBJ1-2; 7 bases map to TRBD1. The CDR3 DNA is TGTGCCAGCAGCACGGGACAGAACTATGGCTACACCTTC. Translated: CASSTGQNYGYTF.